The next 18 T cell receptor beta chains were all read from a single sample in a study of a mutant IDH1 vaccine in newly diagnosed glioma. Regarding time point: week 23, last vaccination. Doses comprised 300 ug of mutant IDH1 20-mer peptide each, plus topical imiquimod. Antigens for these TCRs are unknown. Using immunoSEQ multiplex PCR, the repertoire was profiled, and TCRdb retains in-frame clones only, with some absent. The sample shows about 65,000 clones, 70% to 90% of them seen only once. The sequenced sample was PBMCs, obtained from a glioma patient whose treatment included an IDH1 peptide vaccine. These receptors were obtained from a man under 40 with glioma.

The chain carries TRBV5-6 and TRBJ1-2; 7 bases map to TRBD1. CDR3 length: 15 amino acids. The V gene end was trimmed by 0 bases and the J gene end by 5 bases; junction bases not matched to a gene: 7. Germline V gives CDR1 SGHDT, CDR2 YYEEEE. The CDR3 here is CASSLEGRGWYGYTF. The CDR3, as DNA: TGTGCCAGCAGCTTGGAAGGCAGGGGGTGGTATGGCTACACCTTC.

The chain has TRBV14 and TRBJ2-7, with TRBD1 matching 7 bases. This CDR3 has 17 residues. J was trimmed by 2 bases and V by 0 bases; bases with no gene match: 10. The germline CDR1 and CDR2 sequences are SGHDN and FVKESK. CDR3 sequence: CASSQDVFDRDPYEQYF. As DNA, the CDR3 is TGTGCCAGCAGCCAAGATGTGTTTGACAGGGATCCCTACGAGCAGTACTTC.

The chain links TRBV27 to TRBJ2-1, with 7 bases lining up with TRBD2. V trimming: 3 bases; J trimming: 4 bases; junction bases outside the gene matches: 6. The CDR3 length is 15 residues. Germline V gene data show CDR1 as MNHEY and CDR2 as SMNVEV (reference sequence). The CDR3 coding sequence is TGTGCCAGCAGTTTTGGGGGGGGTCTTTACAATGAGCAGTTCTTC. As protein: CASSFGGGLYNEQFF.

This sequence joins TRBV7-9 and TRBJ2-5; D may be TRBD1 or TRBD2 (5 bases each). CDR3 size: 13 residues. The V gene's germline CDR1 is SEHNR and CDR2 FQNEAQ (reference sequence). With 8 bases removed from V and 6 bases from J, the gap between germline ends came to 16 bases. The chain's CDR3 is CASGSRGVQTQYF. The CDR3 coding sequence is TGTGCCAGCGGATCGAGGGGTGTTCAGACCCAGTACTTC.

V usage is TRBV27 and J usage is TRBJ1-2, with 7 bases lining up with TRBD1. The V gene's germline CDR1 is MNHEY and CDR2 SMNVEV (reference sequence). V gave up 5 bases and J gave up 4 bases; unmatched junction bases: 10. CDR3 length equals 15 residues. The CDR3 nucleotides are TGTGCCAGCAGTCGTCGGGACAGACTCATCTATGGCTACACCTTC. The encoded protein is CASSRRDRLIYGYTF.

This chain connects TRBV5-8 to TRBJ2-5; tentative D call: TRBD1 (7 bases). Germline CDR1 and CDR2: SGHTS and YDEGEE. The CDR3 runs to 17 residues. Trimming removed 1 base at V and 0 bases at J, with 16 bases between. The CDR3 here is CASSLFGGGLNQETQYF. DNA for the CDR3: TGTGCCAGCAGCTTGTTCGGAGGGGGCCTAAACCAAGAGACCCAGTACTTC.

This chain joins TRBV5-1 and TRBJ1-5; 11 bases match TRBD1. Per the germline V gene, CDR1 is SGHRS and CDR2 is YFSETQ. J was trimmed by 6 bases and V by 1 base; bases with no gene match: 3. The CDR3 contains 15 residues. The CDR3 here is CASSLSGTGGQPQHF. The DNA for the CDR3 is TGCGCCAGCAGCTTGAGTGGGACAGGGGGTCAGCCCCAGCATTTT.

The chain recombines TRBV27 with TRBJ1-5; the D is unclear. CDR3 length: 15 amino acids. The V end lost 2 bases, the J end lost 5 bases, and 13 bases lay between the germline ends. The germline V gene encodes CDR1 MNHEY and CDR2 SMNVEV (reference sequence). For the CDR3, the DNA is TGTGCCAGCAGTTTAGGCGGGTTACGTTATCAGCCCCAGCATTTT. This encodes CASSLGGLRYQPQHF.

The chain joins TRBV12-5 to TRBJ1-3; D might be TRBD1 (5 bases). The CDR3 totals 16 residues. Trimming left V 6 bases short and J 0 bases short, with 15 bases between. Germline loops: CDR1 LGHNT, CDR2 FRNRAP. The CDR3 nucleotides are TGTGCTAGTGGCTCGGGTCAGGGATTCTCTGGAAACACCATATATTTT. Its protein product is CASGSGQGFSGNTIYF. The full variable domain, completed using reference TRBV12-5 and TRBJ1-3, is DARVTQTPRHKVTEMGQEVTMRCQPILGHNTVFWYRQTMMQGLELLAYFRNRAPLDDSGMPKDRFSAEMPDATLATLKIQPSEPRDSAVYFCASGSGQGFSGNTIYFGEGSWLTVV.

The gene calls are TRBV29-1 and TRBJ2-3; 8 positions match TRBD2. Germline-derived CDR1 and CDR2 are SQVTM and ANQGSEA. J lost 8 bases, V lost 7 bases, and 8 bases had no gene match. The CDR3 contains 12 residues. The CDR3, as DNA: TGCAGCGGCAAAACCGGGGGGGCTACGCAGTATTTT. Protein sequence: CSGKTGGATQYF.

The genes are TRBV25-1 and TRBJ1-3; D is unclear. CDR1 and CDR2 from the germline V gene are MGHDK and SYGVNS. V was shortened by 1 base and J by 0 bases, with 7 bases between the two germline ends. The CDR3 loop spans 15 amino acids. CDR3 in amino acids: CASSESGNSGNTIYF. CDR3 DNA sequence: TGTGCCAGCAGTGAATCCGGGAACTCTGGAAACACCATATATTTT.

This chain uses TRBV5-6 with TRBJ2-7; D uncertain. CDR3 size: 14 residues. Trimming stripped 4 bases from V and 4 bases from J, with 15 bases between. Germline values: CDR1 SGHDT, CDR2 YYEEEE. The DNA of the CDR3 is TGTGCCAGCAGCGTTACGGGTCGTTCGTACGAGCAGTACTTC. As protein: CASSVTGRSYEQYF.

The chain joins TRBV11-2 to TRBJ1-5; no clear D. Looked up from germline, CDR1 is SGHAT and CDR2 is FQNNGV. Trimming removed 6 bases from V and 1 base from J, with 13 bases in between. The CDR3 runs to 15 residues. The CDR3 here is CASSLMGGSNQPQHF. The CDR3 DNA sequence: TGTGCCAGCAGTCTCATGGGAGGGAGCAATCAGCCCCAGCATTTT.

The chain uses TRBV5-4 and TRBJ2-2; D may be TRBD1 or TRBD2 (5 bases each). Germline values: CDR1 SGHNT, CDR2 YYREEE (reference sequence). V was cut by 7 bases and J by 5 bases, with 15 bases left in between. The CDR3 spans 14 residues. CDR3 residues: CASGPPGRTGELFF. In nucleotides, the CDR3 is TGTGCCAGCGGCCCTCCAGGGAGAACCGGGGAGCTGTTTTTT.

V and J are TRBV12-5 and TRBJ2-7; D gene unclear. Trimming pared 2 bases from V and 6 bases from J, leaving 8 bases between. The CDR3 extends over 12 amino acids. Germline V lookup: CDR1 LGHNT, CDR2 FRNRAP. The CDR3 loop is CASGLKQLEQYF. For the CDR3, the DNA is TGTGCTAGTGGTTTGAAACAACTCGAGCAGTACTTC.

The rearrangement uses TRBV19 and TRBJ1-1; D is unclear. This CDR3 spans 13 amino acids. Per the germline V gene, CDR1 is LNHDA and CDR2 is SQIVND (reference sequence). The V gene lost 5 bases and the J gene lost 2 bases, with 9 bases spanning the gap. The CDR3 sequence: CASSPRTNTEAFF. The CDR3 DNA reads as TGTGCCAGTAGTCCCCGGACCAACACTGAAGCTTTCTTT.

This clone was detected only once. The chain recombines TRBV10-1 with TRBJ1-1; D is perhaps TRBD1 (6 bases). The V end lost 0 bases, the J end lost 5 bases, and 16 bases lay between the germline ends. This CDR3 region has 16 residues. Germline values: CDR1 WNHNN, CDR2 SYGVQD (reference sequence). The CDR3 region has the DNA TGCGCCAGCAGTGAGTCGTCTAGGGGGGGTGTAACTGAAGCTTTCTTT. The encoded protein is CASSESSRGGVTEAFF.

The V and J genes are TRBV5-5 and TRBJ1-1; 7 bases are a match to TRBD1. This CDR3 region has 15 residues. The trim removed 4 bases at V and 1 base at J, leaving 7 bases unmatched. CDR1 and CDR2 (germline): SGHKS, YYEKEE (reference sequence). The DNA of the CDR3 is TGTGCCAGCAGCCACGGGGACAGAGAGAACACTGAAGCTTTCTTT. Its translation is CASSHGDRENTEAFF.